Presented here are 20 T cell receptor beta chains from one specimen sequenced in a study of shared clonotypes between healthy human individuals. Assay: immunoSEQ multiplex PCR; the TCRdb copy retains only in-frame clones and omits some. Among about 2.4 million clones listed, around nine tenths were seen once. Material: naive CD4+ T cells sorted from blood. Subset specified: CD45RA+ positively selected. The receptors were gathered from a young man in good health.

The chain recombines TRBV19 with TRBJ1-2; no firm D call. The ends were cut back, 6 bases at V and 5 bases at J, with 16 bases in the middle. There are 14 residues in the CDR3. CDR1 and CDR2 from the germline V gene are LNHDA and SQIVND (reference sequence). The CDR3 region is CASRTGRLGYGYTF. In DNA form, the CDR3 reads TGTGCCAGTAGGACCGGACGGCTGGGTTATGGCTACACCTTC.

The rearrangement joins TRBV28 to TRBJ2-3; D perhaps matches TRBD2 (7 bases). V gave up 10 bases and J gave up 0 bases, with 20 bases separating them. This CDR3 is 16 amino acids long. Germline V gene lookup returns CDR1 MDHEN and CDR2 SYDVKM. CDR3 amino acids: CAILRGGARSTDTQYF. CDR3 bases: TGTGCCATCTTACGTGGGGGGGCGCGAAGCACAGATACGCAGTATTTT.

This chain uses TRBV5-4 with TRBJ2-3, with 12 bases lining up with TRBD2. V lost 0 bases to trimming and J lost 3 bases; unmatched junction nucleotides: 5. Germline V gene lookup returns CDR1 SGHNT and CDR2 YYREEE (reference sequence). This CDR3 has 17 residues. CDR3 amino acids: CASSLGGLAGWTDTQYF. CDR3 bases: TGTGCCAGCAGCTTGGGAGGACTAGCGGGATGGACAGATACGCAGTATTTT.

The chain combines TRBV7-9 with TRBJ1-1; tentatively, D is TRBD1 (6 bases). The CDR3 covers 14 residues. The germline V gene has CDR1 SEHNR and CDR2 FQNEAQ (reference sequence). V lost 5 bases and J lost 4, with 14 bases in between. The CDR3 reads CASSPSGGGTEAFF. CDR3 sequence (DNA): TGTGCCAGCAGCCCCTCGGGAGGGGGCACTGAAGCTTTCTTT.

The chain recombines TRBV7-9 with TRBJ2-5; D may be TRBD1 (5 bases). The V gene's germline CDR1 is SEHNR and CDR2 FQNEAQ (reference sequence). V gave up 4 bases and J gave up 2 bases, with 14 bases separating them. The CDR3 sequence is 15 residues long. In DNA form, the CDR3 reads TGTGCCAGCAGCTCCTTAGGGGCTGGGCAAGAGACCCAGTACTTC. Translated, it gives CASSSLGAGQETQYF. The full variable domain, with the rest looked up from reference TRBV7-9 and TRBJ2-5, is DTGVSQNPRHKITKRGQNVTFRCDPISEHNRLYWYRQTLGQGPEFLTYFQNEAQLEKSRLLSDRFSAERPKGSFSTLEIQRTEQGDSAMYLCASSSLGAGQETQYFGPGTRLLVL.

The CDR3 nucleotides read TGTGCCAGCAGATTGACGTTCTCTGGAAACACCATATATTTT. Encoded protein: CASRLTFSGNTIYF. This chain joins TRBV7-9 and TRBJ1-3; D is unresolved. With 6 bases removed from V and 0 bases from J, the gap between germline ends came to 9 bases. The CDR3 extends over 14 amino acids. Germline lookup yields CDR1 SEHNR and CDR2 FQNEAQ (reference sequence).

The V call is TRBV5-1, the J call TRBJ1-4; TRBD1 is a possible D gene (6 bases). The CDR3 runs to 16 residues. V was shortened by 0 bases and J by 7 bases, with 16 bases between the two germline ends. CDR1 SGHRS and CDR2 YFSETQ come from the germline V gene. CDR3 coding DNA: TGCGCCAGCAGCTTGGGTCGGACAGATCAGGGTGAAAAACTGTTTTTT. This sequence encodes CASSLGRTDQGEKLFF.

The chain is built from TRBV7-3 and TRBJ1-2; 7 bases fit TRBD1. V gave up 5 bases and J gave up 6 bases; unmatched junction bases: 9. This CDR3 is built from 14 residues. Looked up from germline, CDR1 is SGHTA and CDR2 is FQGTGA. CDR3 in amino acids: CASSPNRGEDGYTF. DNA for the CDR3: TGTGCCAGCAGCCCCAACAGGGGTGAAGATGGCTACACCTTC.

The chain employs TRBV6-6 and TRBJ2-3; D remains ambiguous. V lost 6 bases and J lost 2, with 12 bases in between. The CDR3 length is 14 residues. Germline V gene lookup returns CDR1 MNHNY and CDR2 SVGAGI (reference sequence). CDR3 bases: TGTGCCAGCAGGCTCGCTATAGTCACAGATACGCAGTATTTT. Encoded protein: CASRLAIVTDTQYF.

The CDR3 sequence is CAWSVNRVSSYNSPLHF. The CDR3 DNA follows: TGTGCCTGGAGTGTTAATCGAGTTAGCTCCTATAATTCACCCCTCCACTTT. The chain uses TRBV30 and TRBJ1-6; no clear D gene. Germline V gene lookup returns CDR1 GTSNPN and CDR2 SVGIG (reference sequence). The ends were cut back, 0 bases at V and 0 bases at J, with 12 bases in the middle. This CDR3 has 17 amino acids.

V usage is TRBV11-2 and J usage is TRBJ2-1; D might be TRBD2 (6 bases). From germline, CDR1 is SGHAT and CDR2 FQNNGV. CDR3 length: 16 residues. Trimming took off 7 bases at V and 1 base at J, with 17 bases between the two ends. CDR3 DNA sequence: TGTGCCAGCATCTCTAGGGGACTCGCTTCCTACAATGAGCAGTTCTTC. It yields the protein CASISRGLASYNEQFF.

The chain employs TRBV6-6 and TRBJ1-2; no clear D. The CDR3 has 11 amino acids. Trimming shortened V by 4 bases and J by 6 bases, and 6 bases separated the two germline ends. Germline CDR1 reads MNHNY; CDR2 reads SVGAGI (reference sequence). In DNA form, the CDR3 reads TGTGCCAGCAGTTCGCCCGATGGCTACACCTTC. The encoded protein is CASSSPDGYTF.

This sequence joins TRBV7-8 and TRBJ1-4; tentatively, D is TRBD1 (5 bases). Trimming pared 0 bases from V and 7 bases from J, leaving 12 bases between. Germline lookup yields CDR1 SGHVS and CDR2 FQNEAQ. The CDR3 spans 15 residues. This CDR3 reads CASSLALGRGEKLFF. DNA for the CDR3: TGTGCCAGCAGCTTAGCGCTGGGGCGGGGTGAAAAACTGTTTTTT.

V gene TRBV11-2 combines with J gene TRBJ2-1, with D possibly TRBD2 on 6 matching bases. V shed 5 bases and J shed 7 bases, with 9 bases lying between them. The CDR3 is 12 residues long. Germline V CDR1 and CDR2: SGHAT, FQNNGV. The CDR3 region is CASSQGLNEQFF. CDR3 sequence (DNA): TGTGCCAGCAGCCAGGGACTGAATGAGCAGTTCTTC.

The chain recombines TRBV18 with TRBJ1-4, with D uncertain. Germline assignment: CDR1 KGHSH and CDR2 LQKENI. The length of the CDR3 is 13 residues. Trimming removed 4 bases at V and 4 bases at J, with 7 bases between. Here the CDR3 DNA reads TGTGCCAGCTCACACAGTTATAATGAAAAACTGTTTTTT. Its translation: CASSHSYNEKLFF. The full variable domain, its missing parts supplied by reference TRBV18 and TRBJ1-4, is NAGVMQNPRHLVRRRGQEARLRCSPMKGHSHVYWYRQLPEEGLKFMVYLQKENIIDESGMPKERFSAEFPKEGPSILRIQQVVRGDSAAYFCASSHSYNEKLFFGSGTQLSVL.

The chain joins TRBV27 to TRBJ2-1; D perhaps matches TRBD2 (5 bases). This CDR3 region has 15 residues. Germline values: CDR1 MNHEY, CDR2 SMNVEV (reference sequence). Between the trimmed V and J ends, which lost 8 bases and 3 bases, there was a span of 17 bases. Here the CDR3 reads CASSRLAGRYNEQFF. CDR3 DNA sequence: TGTGCCAGCTCACGCTTGGCGGGCCGCTACAATGAGCAGTTCTTC.

This clone has a single count. The genes are TRBV6-5 and TRBJ1-2; perhaps TRBD1 as D (6 bases). Trimming removed 0 bases at V and 7 bases at J, with 12 bases between. The V gene's germline CDR1 is MNHEY and CDR2 SVGAGI. This CDR3 contains 14 residues. The CDR3 DNA sequence: TGTGCCAGCAGTTACTCGAAGCGCAGGGGTGGCTACACCTTC. Translating it yields CASSYSKRRGGYTF.

J is TRBJ1-1 and V is TRBV6-6, with TRBD1 as a possible D gene (6 bases). The CDR3 length is 14 residues. Germline CDR1 MNHNY, CDR2 SVGAGI (reference sequence). Between the trimmed V and J ends, which lost 4 bases and 1 base, there was a span of 10 bases. The CDR3 loop reads CASSLGGTNTEAFF. As DNA, the CDR3 is TGTGCCAGCAGTTTAGGGGGGACGAACACTGAAGCTTTCTTT.

V and J are TRBV7-2 and TRBJ1-2; no clear D gene. The CDR3 is 15 residues long. Germline V gene data show CDR1 as SGHTA and CDR2 as FQGNSA. V lost 5 bases and J lost 8, with 21 bases in between. The CDR3 reads CASSQRSREPRGYTF. DNA of the CDR3: TGTGCCAGCAGCCAAAGGAGCCGAGAACCGCGGGGCTACACCTTC.

The rearrangement links TRBV6-6 to TRBJ2-3, with 13 bases fitting TRBD2. The CDR3 sequence is 15 residues long. Trimming at V came to 6 bases and at J to 6 bases, leaving 6 bases not matched to a gene. CDR1 is MNHNY and CDR2 is SVGAGI in the germline V gene (reference sequence). The CDR3 DNA is TGTGCCAGCAGCTCGACTAGCGGGGGGTGGGATACGCAGTATTTT. Translating it yields CASSSTSGGWDTQYF.